This passage covers 11 T cell receptor beta chains from one sample sequenced in a study of CD8 T cells in Susac syndrome (dated by TCRdb to about 2019). The library came from the immunoSEQ multiplex PCR assay. RNA was extracted using the RNeasy kit, and roughly 0.5 to 1 microgram was reverse transcribed with random hexamers. In-frame beta chains were kept once TCRdb had trimmed the public reads at Q25 with fastp and called clones with MiXCR. Each record represents a unique CDR3 protein, reported with the most common genes and DNA among its rows. This sample holds about 160,000 distinct CDR3 sequences; 95% to 97% were observed only once. Clones ranked in the top ten supply less than 0.15% of the sample. The material sequenced was CD4+ T cells from PBMCs. These TCRs come from a human donor with Susac syndrome.

V gene TRBV4-3 combines with J gene TRBJ1-6; D is possibly TRBD1 (5 bases). V was clipped by 4 bases and J by 5 bases, with 12 bases between them. This CDR3 region has 15 residues. Germline assignment: CDR1 LGHNA and CDR2 YSLEER. The CDR3 coding sequence is TGCGCCAGCAGCCTGGGGCAGGGTGATAATTCACCCCTCCACTTT. It translates to CASSLGQGDNSPLHF.

CDR3 sequence: CSARGLDRAYNEQFF. As DNA, the CDR3 is TGCAGTGCTAGAGGGCTGGATCGCGCCTACAATGAGCAGTTCTTC. V gene TRBV20-1 combines with J gene TRBJ2-1; D is unresolved. Trimming took off 1 base at V and 2 bases at J, with 12 bases between the two ends. Looked up from germline, CDR1 is DFQATT and CDR2 is SNEGSKA (reference sequence). The CDR3 has 15 amino acids.

The chain employs TRBV18 and TRBJ2-4; D is ambiguous. The CDR3 is made up of 14 amino acids. Germline V gives CDR1 KGHSH, CDR2 LQKENI. The germline V and J ends were trimmed by 2 bases and 0 bases, with 5 bases remaining between them. CDR3 coding DNA: TGTGCCAGCTCACCAGAGTTAGCCAAAAACATTCAGTACTTC. It codes for CASSPELAKNIQYF.

The V gene is TRBV6-2 or TRBV6-3, the J gene TRBJ1-2; the D gene is possibly TRBD1 (6 bases). This CDR3 comprises 16 residues. Germline V gives CDR1 MNHEY, CDR2 SVGEGT. V lost 4 bases to trimming and J lost 0 bases, with 15 bases between them. Here the CDR3 reads CASSFGTPISNYGYTF. The DNA for the CDR3 is TGTGCCAGCAGTTTCGGGACACCCATCTCTAACTATGGCTACACCTTC.

The rearrangement uses TRBV7-8 and TRBJ1-3, with D possibly TRBD1 on 6 matching bases. The CDR3 extends over 14 amino acids. Germline assignment: CDR1 SGHVS and CDR2 FQNEAQ. V lost 7 bases and J 0 bases, leaving 10 bases between the germline ends. The DNA for the CDR3 is TGTGCCAGCAACCCGGGGGCCTCTGGAAACACCATATATTTT. Translated: CASNPGASGNTIYF.

The rearrangement joins TRBV3-1 to TRBJ2-4; tentative D call: TRBD2 (6 bases). The germline gives CDR1 LGHDT, CDR2 YNNKEL (reference sequence). The CDR3 extends over 14 amino acids. V was shortened by 1 base and J by 7 bases, with 11 bases between the two germline ends. CDR3 residues: CASSQGGERNIQYF. CDR3 sequence (DNA): TGTGCCAGCAGCCAAGGGGGGGAACGCAACATTCAGTACTTC.

J is TRBJ2-3 and V is TRBV9; D perhaps matches TRBD1 (5 bases). Germline-derived CDR1 and CDR2 are SGDLS and YYNGEE. The V gene lost 8 bases and the J gene lost 0 bases, with 22 bases spanning the gap. The CDR3 has 17 residues. CDR3 nucleotides: TGTGCCAGTGCTCGTAACCAGGACACAGCTAGCACAGATACGCAGTATTTT. This codes for CASARNQDTASTDTQYF.

The V and J genes are TRBV20-1 and TRBJ1-5; D is unresolved. Per the germline V gene, CDR1 is DFQATT and CDR2 is SNEGSKA (reference sequence). The CDR3 totals 13 residues. Trimming took 0 bases from V and 3 from J, leaving 6 bases between them. CDR3 amino acids: CSARDPANQPQHF. CDR3 nucleotide sequence: TGCAGTGCTAGAGATCCGGCCAATCAGCCCCAGCATTTT.

The J gene is TRBJ2-1, the V gene TRBV3-1; TRBD2 agrees at 8 bases. CDR1 and CDR2 (germline): LGHDT, YNNKEL (reference sequence). This CDR3 is built from 15 residues. V lost 0 bases and J lost 8; bases outside the gene matches: 6. The CDR3 nucleotides read TGTGCCAGCAGCCAAGAACTGACGGGGGGGTATGAGCAGTTCTTC. Its translation is CASSQELTGGYEQFF.

The J gene is TRBJ1-6, the V gene TRBV20-1; D is undetermined. The CDR3 spans 14 residues. Germline CDR1 DFQATT, CDR2 SNEGSKA (reference sequence). V dropped 1 base and J dropped 7 bases, with 11 bases sitting between them. The CDR3 spells CSARADLLNSPLHF. CDR3 bases: TGCAGTGCTAGAGCGGACCTTCTAAATTCACCCCTCCACTTT.

The rearrangement links TRBV2 to TRBJ2-1, with a weak D call TRBD2 (5 bases). V lost 6 bases and J 6 bases, leaving 18 bases between the germline ends. The CDR3 is 15 amino acids. The germline V gene encodes CDR1 SNHLY and CDR2 FYNNEI. CDR3 DNA: TGTGCCAGCAGAGAGGGAGACTTCAACCGCAATGAGCAGTTCTTC. Protein: CASREGDFNRNEQFF. Supplemented by reference TRBV2 and TRBJ2-1, the full variable domain reads EPEVTQTPSHQVTQMGQEVILRCVPISNHLYFYWYRQILGQKVEFLVSFYNNEISEKSEIFDDQFSVERPDGSNFTLKIRSTKLEDSAMYFCASREGDFNRNEQFFGPGTRLTVL.